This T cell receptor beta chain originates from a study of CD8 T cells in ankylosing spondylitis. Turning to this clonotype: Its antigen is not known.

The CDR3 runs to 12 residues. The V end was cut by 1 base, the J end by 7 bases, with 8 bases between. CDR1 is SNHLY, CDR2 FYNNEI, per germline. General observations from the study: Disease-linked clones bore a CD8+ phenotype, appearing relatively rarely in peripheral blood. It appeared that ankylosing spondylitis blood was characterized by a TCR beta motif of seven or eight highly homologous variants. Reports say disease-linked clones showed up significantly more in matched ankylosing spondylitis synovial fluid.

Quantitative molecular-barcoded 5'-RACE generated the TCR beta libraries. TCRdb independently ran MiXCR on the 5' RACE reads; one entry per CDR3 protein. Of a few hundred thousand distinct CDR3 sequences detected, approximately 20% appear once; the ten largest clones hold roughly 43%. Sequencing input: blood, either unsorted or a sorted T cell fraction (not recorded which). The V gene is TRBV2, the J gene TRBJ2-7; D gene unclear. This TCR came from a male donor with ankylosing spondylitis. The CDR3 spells CASSEGMIEQYF. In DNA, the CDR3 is TGTGCCAGCAGTGAAGGAATGATTGAGCAGTACTTC.